Included here is one TCR beta chain sequence, with context. Its antigen specificity is not known. Qualities for individual bases were not recorded, and no much larger clone is one base off. The CDR3 runs 17 amino acids, cysteine and phenylalanine included. This entry keeps only the CDR3 DNA: 51 bases, framed from base 1. Trimming accounts for 6 bases at V and 1 base at J, while the number of junction bases matched to no gene is 11. This sample is drawn from a study of T-cell reconstitution after alpha-beta-depleted transplantation in children (dated by TCRdb to the mid-2010s). With respect to the entire study: T-cell immune reconstitution after TCRalphabeta/CD19-depleted allogeneic hematopoietic cell transplantation in children was quantitatively tracked in the study by means of TCR repertoire profiling.

Findings and caveats that apply to the study as a whole: Over subsequent months, a decline in hyperexpanded clone frequencies was noted, and after one year, T-cell counts and TCRbeta diversity were mostly ascribed to newly produced T cells. The high TCRbeta diversity at day 60 in some patients was ascribed to recipient T cells and intrathymic progenitors that had survived conditioning. About two months after transplant, the apparently early recovery of alphabetaT-cell counts reportedly depended on just several hundred clones that had expanded rapidly and came from non-depleted graft cells.

This sample's treatment or condition label indicates: allogeneic hematopoietic cell transplantation with graft depleted of TCRalphabeta T cells and CD19 B cells. The transplant recipients were children given TCRalphabeta/CD19-depleted allogeneic hematopoietic cell grafts. The library came from PCR. The instrument given in TCRdb is Illumina HiSeq 2500. To normalize quantification of the TCRbeta repertoire, the TCR libraries were built with molecular barcoding that relied on unique molecular identifiers. TCRdb reanalyzed the raw reads on its own, using fastp at Q25 for trimming and MiXCR for clone calling, and kept in-frame beta chains. Each entry merges the rows of one CDR3 protein and shows their most common DNA and genes. The table for this sample lists about 510,000 distinct CDR3 sequences; about 10% of them were counted only once. In total, the top ten clones hold approximately 14% of the sample.

The rearranged chain carries TRBV12-3 or TRBV12-4 and TRBJ2-3, with TRBD1 matching 9 junction bases. Sequenced material: PBMCs, mostly from graft donor cells, taken 180 days after TCRalphabeta/CD19-depleted stem cell transplant. This clonotype was obtained from a female patient under 10 years old who had a stem cell transplant for aplastic anemia, so the T cells may come from the graft donor. The bases read TGTGCCAGCAGACGTACTTGGACAGGGGATCGCACAGATACGCAGTATTTT. Translation gives CASRRTWTGDRTDTQYF.